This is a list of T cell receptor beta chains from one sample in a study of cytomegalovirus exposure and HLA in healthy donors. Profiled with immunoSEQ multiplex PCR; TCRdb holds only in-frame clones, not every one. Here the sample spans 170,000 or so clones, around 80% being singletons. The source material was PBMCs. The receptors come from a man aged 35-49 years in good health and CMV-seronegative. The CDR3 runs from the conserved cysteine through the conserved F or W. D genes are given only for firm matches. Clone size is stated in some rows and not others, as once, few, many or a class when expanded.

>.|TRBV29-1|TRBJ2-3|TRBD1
CSVIGQGGGTDTQYF
TGCAGCGTGATAGGACAGGGTGGAGGGACAGATACGCAGTATTTT
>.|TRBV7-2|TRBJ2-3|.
CASSLVARETDTQYF
TGTGCCAGCAGCTTAGTAGCCCGAGAAACAGATACGCAGTATTTT
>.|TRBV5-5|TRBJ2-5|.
CASSFRTGAGQETQYF
TGTGCCAGCAGCTTCAGAACGGGAGCTGGGCAAGAGACCCAGTACTTC
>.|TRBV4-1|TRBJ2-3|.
CASSQDRGRASTDTQYF
TGCGCCAGCAGCCAAGATCGGGGGAGAGCTAGCACAGATACGCAGTATTTT
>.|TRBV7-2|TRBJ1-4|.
CASSSSFNEKLFF
TGTGCCAGCAGCTCGAGCTTTAATGAAAAACTGTTTTTT
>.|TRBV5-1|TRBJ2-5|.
CASSLGYPAEETQYF
TGCGCCAGCAGCTTGGGATATCCAGCGGAAGAGACCCAGTACTTC
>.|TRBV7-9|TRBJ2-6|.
CASSFARTYSGANVLTF
TGTGCCAGCAGCTTCGCACGGACTTACTCTGGGGCCAACGTCCTGACTTTC
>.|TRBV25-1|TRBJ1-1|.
CASTQGQPRNTEAFF
TGTGCCAGCACCCAAGGACAGCCTCGTAACACTGAAGCTTTCTTT
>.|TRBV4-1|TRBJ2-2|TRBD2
CASSQEKWAGGPMSGELFF
TGCGCCAGCAGCCAAGAAAAATGGGCGGGAGGGCCTATGTCCGGGGAGCTGTTTTTT
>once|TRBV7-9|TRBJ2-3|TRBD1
CASGDRATDTQYF
TGTGCCAGCGGAGACAGGGCGACAGATACGCAGTATTTT
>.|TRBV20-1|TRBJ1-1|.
CSAAGTEAFF
TGCAGTGCGGCCGGGACAGAAGCTTTCTTT
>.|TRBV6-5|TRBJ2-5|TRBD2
CASSYSMTSGGETQYF
TGTGCCAGCAGTTACTCGATGACTAGCGGGGGGGAGACCCAGTACTTC
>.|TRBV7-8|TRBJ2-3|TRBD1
CASRPKGALSTDTQYF
TGTGCCAGCCGGCCAAAGGGGGCCCTAAGCACAGATACGCAGTATTTT
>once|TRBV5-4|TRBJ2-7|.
CASSPGQTYEQYF
TGTGCCAGCAGCCCGGGACAAACATACGAGCAGTACTTC